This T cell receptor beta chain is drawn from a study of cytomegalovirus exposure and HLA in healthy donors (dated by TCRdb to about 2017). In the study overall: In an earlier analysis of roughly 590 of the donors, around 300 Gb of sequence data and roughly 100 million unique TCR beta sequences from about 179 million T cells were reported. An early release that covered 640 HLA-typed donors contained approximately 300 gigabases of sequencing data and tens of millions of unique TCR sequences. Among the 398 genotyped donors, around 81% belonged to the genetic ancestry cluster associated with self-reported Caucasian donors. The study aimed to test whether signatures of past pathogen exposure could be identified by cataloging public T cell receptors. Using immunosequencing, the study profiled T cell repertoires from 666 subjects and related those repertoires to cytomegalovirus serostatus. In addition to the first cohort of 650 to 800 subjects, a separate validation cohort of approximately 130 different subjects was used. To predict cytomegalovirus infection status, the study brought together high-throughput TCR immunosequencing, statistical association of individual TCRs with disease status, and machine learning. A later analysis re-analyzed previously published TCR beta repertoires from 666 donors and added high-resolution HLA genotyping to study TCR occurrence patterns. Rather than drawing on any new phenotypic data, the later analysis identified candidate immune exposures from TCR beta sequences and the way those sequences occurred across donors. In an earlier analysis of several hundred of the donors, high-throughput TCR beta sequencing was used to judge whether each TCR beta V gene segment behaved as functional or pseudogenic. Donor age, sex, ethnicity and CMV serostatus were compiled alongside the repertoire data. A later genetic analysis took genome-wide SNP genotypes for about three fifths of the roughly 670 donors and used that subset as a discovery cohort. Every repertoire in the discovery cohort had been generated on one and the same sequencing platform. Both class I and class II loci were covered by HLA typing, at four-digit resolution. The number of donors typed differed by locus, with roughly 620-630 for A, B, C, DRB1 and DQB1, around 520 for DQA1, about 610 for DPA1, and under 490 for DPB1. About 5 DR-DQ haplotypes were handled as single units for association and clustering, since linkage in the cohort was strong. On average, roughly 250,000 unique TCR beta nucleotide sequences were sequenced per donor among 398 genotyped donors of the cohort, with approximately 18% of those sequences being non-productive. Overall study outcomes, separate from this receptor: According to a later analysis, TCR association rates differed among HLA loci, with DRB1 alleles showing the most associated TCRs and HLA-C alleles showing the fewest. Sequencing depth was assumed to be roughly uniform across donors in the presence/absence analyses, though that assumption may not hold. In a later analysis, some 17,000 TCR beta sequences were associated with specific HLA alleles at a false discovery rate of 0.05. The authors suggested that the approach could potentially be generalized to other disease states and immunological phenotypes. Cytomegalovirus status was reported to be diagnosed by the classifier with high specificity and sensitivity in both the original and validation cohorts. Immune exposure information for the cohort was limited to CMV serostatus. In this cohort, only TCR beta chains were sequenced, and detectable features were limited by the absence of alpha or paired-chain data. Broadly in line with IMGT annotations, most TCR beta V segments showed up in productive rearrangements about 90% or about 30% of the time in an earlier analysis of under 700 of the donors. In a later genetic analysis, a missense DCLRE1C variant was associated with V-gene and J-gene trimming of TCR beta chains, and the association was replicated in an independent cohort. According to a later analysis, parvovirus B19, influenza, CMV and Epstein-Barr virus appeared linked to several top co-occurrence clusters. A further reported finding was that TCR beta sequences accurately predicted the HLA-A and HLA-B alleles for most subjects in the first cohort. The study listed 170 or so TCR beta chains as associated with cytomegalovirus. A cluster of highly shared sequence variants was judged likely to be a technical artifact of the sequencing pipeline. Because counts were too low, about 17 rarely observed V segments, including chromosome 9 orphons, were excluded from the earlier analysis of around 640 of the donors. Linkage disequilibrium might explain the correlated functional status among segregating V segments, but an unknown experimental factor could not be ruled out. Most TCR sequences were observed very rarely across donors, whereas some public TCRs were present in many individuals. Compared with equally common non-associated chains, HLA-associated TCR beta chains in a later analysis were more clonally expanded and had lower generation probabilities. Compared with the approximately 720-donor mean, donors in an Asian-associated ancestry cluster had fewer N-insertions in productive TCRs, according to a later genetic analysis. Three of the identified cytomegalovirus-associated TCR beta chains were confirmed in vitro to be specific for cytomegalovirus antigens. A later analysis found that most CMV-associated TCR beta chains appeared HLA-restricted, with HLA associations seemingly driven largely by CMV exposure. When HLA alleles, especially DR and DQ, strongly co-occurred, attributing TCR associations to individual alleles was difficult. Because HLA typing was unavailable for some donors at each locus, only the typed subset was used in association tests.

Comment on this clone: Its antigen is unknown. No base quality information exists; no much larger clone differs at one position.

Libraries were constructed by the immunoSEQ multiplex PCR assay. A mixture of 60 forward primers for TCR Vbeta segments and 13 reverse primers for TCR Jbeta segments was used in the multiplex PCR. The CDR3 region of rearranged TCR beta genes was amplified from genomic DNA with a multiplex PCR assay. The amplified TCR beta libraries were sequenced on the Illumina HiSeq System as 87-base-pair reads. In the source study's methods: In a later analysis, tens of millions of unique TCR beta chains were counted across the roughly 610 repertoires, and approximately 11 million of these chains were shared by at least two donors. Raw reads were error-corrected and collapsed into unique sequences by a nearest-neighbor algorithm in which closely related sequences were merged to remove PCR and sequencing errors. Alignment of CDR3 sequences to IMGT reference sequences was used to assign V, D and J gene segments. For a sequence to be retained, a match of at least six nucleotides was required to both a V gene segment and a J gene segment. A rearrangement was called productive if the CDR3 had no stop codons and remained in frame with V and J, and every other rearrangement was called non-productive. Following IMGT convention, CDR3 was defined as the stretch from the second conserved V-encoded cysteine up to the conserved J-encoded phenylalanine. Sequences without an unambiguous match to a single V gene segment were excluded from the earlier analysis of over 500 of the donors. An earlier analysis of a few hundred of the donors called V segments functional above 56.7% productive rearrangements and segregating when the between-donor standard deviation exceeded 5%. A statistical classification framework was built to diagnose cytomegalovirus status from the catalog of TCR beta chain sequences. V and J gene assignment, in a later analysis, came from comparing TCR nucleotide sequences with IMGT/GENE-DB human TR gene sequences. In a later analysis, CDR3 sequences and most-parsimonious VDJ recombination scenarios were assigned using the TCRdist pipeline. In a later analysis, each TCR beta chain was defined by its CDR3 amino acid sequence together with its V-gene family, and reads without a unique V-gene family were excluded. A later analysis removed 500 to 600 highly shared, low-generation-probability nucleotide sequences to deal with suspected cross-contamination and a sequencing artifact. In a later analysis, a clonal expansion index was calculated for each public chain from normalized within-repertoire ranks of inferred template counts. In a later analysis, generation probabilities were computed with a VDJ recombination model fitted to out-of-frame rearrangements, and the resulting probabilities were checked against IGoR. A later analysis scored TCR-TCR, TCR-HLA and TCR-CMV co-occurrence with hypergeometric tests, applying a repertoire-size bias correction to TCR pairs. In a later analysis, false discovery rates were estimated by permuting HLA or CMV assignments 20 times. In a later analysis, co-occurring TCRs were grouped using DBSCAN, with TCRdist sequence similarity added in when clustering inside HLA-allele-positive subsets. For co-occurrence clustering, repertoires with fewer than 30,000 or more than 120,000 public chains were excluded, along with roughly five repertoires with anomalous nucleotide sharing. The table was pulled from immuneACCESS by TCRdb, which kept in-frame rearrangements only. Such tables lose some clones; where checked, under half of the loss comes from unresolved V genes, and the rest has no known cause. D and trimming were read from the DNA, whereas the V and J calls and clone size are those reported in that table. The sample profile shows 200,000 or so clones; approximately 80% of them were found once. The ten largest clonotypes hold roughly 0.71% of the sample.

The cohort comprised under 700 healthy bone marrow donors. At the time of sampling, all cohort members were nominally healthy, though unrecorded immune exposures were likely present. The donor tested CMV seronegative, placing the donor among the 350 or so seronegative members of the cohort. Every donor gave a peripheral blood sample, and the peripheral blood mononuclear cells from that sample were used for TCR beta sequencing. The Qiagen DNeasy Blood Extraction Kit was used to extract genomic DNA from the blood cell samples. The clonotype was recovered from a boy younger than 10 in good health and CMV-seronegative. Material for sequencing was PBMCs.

The encoded CDR3 is CSVDRAGETQYF. The DNA sequence is given as TGCAGCGTTGACAGGGCTGGCGAGACCCAGTACTTC. This receptor chain uses TRBV29-1 and TRBJ2-5; perhaps TRBD1 is the D gene, with 5 bases matching. V drops 3 bases and J drops 5 bases, leaving 10 bases in between. Spanning cysteine to phenylalanine, the CDR3 consists of 12 amino acids. Only the CDR3 portion is preserved as DNA: 36 bases, with reading frame beginning at the first base. The germline V gene provides CDR1 SQVTM and CDR2 ANQGSEA.